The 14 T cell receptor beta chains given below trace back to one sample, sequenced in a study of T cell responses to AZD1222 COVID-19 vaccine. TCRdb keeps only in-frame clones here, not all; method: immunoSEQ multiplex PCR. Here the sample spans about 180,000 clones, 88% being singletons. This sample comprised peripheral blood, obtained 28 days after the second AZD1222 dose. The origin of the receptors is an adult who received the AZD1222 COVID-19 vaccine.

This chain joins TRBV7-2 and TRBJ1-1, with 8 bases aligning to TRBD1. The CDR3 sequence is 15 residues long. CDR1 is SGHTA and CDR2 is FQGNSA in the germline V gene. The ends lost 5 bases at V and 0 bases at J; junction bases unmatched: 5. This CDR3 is CASSVRGQLNTEAFF. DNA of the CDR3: TGTGCCAGCAGCGTCAGGGGGCAGTTGAACACTGAAGCTTTCTTT.

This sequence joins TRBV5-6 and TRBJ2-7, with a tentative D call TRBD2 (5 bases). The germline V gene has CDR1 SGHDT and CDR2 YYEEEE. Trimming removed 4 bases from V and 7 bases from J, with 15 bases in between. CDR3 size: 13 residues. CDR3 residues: CASSPISTGEQYF. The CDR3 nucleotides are TGTGCCAGCAGCCCTATTTCAACGGGGGAGCAGTACTTC.

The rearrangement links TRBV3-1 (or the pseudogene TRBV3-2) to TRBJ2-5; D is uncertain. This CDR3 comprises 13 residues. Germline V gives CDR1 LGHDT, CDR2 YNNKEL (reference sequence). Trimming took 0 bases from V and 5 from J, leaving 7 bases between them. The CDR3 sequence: CASSQEMGETQYF. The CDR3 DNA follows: TGTGCCAGCAGCCAAGAAATGGGGGAGACCCAGTACTTC.

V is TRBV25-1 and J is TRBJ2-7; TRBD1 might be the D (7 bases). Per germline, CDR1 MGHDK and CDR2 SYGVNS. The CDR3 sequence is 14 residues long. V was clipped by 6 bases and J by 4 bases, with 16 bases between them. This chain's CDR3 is CASREEGAKYEQYF. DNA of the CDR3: TGTGCCAGCAGGGAGGAGGGGGCGAAATACGAGCAGTACTTC.

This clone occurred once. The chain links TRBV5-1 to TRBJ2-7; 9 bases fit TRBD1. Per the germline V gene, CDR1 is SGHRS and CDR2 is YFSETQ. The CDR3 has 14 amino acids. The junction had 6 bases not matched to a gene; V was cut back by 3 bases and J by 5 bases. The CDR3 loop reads CASSSNTGGHEQYF. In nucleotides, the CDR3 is TGCGCCAGCAGCTCAAACACAGGGGGCCACGAGCAGTACTTC. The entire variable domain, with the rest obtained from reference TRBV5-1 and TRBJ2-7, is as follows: KAGVTQTPRYLIKTRGQQVTLSCSPISGHRSVSWYQQTPGQGLQFLFEYFSETQRNKGNFPGRFSGRQFSNSRSEMNVSTLELGDSALYLCASSSNTGGHEQYFGPGTRLTVT.

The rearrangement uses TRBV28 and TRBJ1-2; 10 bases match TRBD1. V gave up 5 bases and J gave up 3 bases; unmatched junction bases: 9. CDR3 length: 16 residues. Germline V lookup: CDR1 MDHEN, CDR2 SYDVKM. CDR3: CASSPSGTGDDYGYTF. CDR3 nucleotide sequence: TGTGCCAGCAGTCCTAGCGGGACAGGGGATGACTATGGCTACACCTTC.

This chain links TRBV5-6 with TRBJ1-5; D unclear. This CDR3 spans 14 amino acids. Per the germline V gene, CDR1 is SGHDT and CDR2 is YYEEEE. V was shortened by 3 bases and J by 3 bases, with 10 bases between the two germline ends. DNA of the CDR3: TGTGCCAGCAGCTCTGGACTCTACAATCAGCCCCAGCATTTT. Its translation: CASSSGLYNQPQHF.

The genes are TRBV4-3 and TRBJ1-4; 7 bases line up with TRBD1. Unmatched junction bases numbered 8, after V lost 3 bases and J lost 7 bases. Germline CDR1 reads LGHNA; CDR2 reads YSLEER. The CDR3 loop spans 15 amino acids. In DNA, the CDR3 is TGCGCCAGCAGCCACACGACAGGGAGGATTGAAAAACTGTTTTTT. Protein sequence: CASSHTTGRIEKLFF.

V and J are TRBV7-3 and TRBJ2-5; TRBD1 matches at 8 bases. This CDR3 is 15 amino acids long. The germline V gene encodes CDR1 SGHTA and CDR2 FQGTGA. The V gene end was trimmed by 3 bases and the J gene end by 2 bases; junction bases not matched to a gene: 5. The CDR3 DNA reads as TGTGCCAGCAGCTTCGCGGACAGGGATCAAGAGACCCAGTACTTC. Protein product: CASSFADRDQETQYF.

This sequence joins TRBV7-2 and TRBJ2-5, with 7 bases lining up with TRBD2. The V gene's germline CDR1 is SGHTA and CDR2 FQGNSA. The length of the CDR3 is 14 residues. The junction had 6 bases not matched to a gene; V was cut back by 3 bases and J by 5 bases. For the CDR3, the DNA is TGTGCCAGCAGCTTTGGTTTGCGGGGGGAGACCCAGTACTTC. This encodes CASSFGLRGETQYF.

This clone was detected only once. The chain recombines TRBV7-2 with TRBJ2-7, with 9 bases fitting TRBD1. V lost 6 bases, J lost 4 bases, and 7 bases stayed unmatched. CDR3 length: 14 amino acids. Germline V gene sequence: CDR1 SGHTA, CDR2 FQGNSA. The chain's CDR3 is CASSGPGTGYEQYF. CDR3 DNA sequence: TGTGCCAGCAGTGGGCCCGGGACAGGGTACGAGCAGTACTTC.

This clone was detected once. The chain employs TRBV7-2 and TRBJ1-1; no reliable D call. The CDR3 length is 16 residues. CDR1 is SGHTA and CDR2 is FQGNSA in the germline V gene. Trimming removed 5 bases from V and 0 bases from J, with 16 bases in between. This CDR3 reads CASSVTGQKMNTEAFF. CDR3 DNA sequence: TGTGCCAGCAGCGTCACGGGTCAGAAGATGAACACTGAAGCTTTCTTT.

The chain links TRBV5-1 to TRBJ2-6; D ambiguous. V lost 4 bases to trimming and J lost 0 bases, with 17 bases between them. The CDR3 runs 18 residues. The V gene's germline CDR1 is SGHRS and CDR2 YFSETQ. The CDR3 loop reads CASSVRPQLGSGANVLTF. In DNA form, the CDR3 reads TGCGCCAGCAGCGTGCGACCCCAACTCGGCTCTGGGGCCAACGTCCTGACTTTC.

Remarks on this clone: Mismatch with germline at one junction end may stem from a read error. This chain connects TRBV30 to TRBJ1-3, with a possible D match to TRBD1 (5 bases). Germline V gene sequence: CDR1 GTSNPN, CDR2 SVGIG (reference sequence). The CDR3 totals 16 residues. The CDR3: CAWSVYRTSSGNTIYF. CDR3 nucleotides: TGTGCCTGGAGTGTTTACAGGACAAGCTCTGGAAATACCATATATTTT. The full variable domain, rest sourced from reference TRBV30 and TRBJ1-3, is SQTIHQWPATLVQPVGSPLSLECTVEGTSNPNLYWYRQAAGRGLQLLFYSVGIGQISSEVPQNLSASRPQDRQFILSSKKLLLSDSGFYLCAWSVYRTSSGNTIYFGEGSWLTVV.